This entry lists 9 T cell receptor beta chains sequenced from one sample in a study of beta chain features in type 1 diabetes. Broader study findings: For Type 1 diabetes patients, all four CD4+ subsets carried TCRB CDR3s that were moderately but significantly shorter.

Expressed TCRB transcripts were sequenced after all isolated RNA was converted to cDNA. Produced via immunoSEQ multiplex PCR; TCRdb's table is partial and in-frame only. The sample shows 150,000 to 190,000 clones, around a tenth of them seen only once. These receptors' targets are unknown. The sequencing sample was made of central memory CD4+ T cells from blood. These receptor sequences come from a man aged 25-45 years with type 1 diabetes.

The V and J genes are TRBV6-5 and TRBJ2-7, with D tentatively TRBD2 (6 bases). The ends were cut back, 3 bases at V and 7 bases at J, with 16 bases in the middle. CDR3 length: 14 residues. Per the germline V gene, CDR1 is MNHEY and CDR2 is SVGAGI. CDR3 bases: TGTGCCAGCAGTTATACGGATACTGCGGGGGAGCAGTACTTC. Translating it yields CASSYTDTAGEQYF.

There are a few counts of this clone. The rearrangement links TRBV6-6 to TRBJ2-5; perhaps TRBD2 as D (6 bases). Looked up from germline, CDR1 is MNHNY and CDR2 is SVGAGI (reference sequence). The V and J ends lost 6 bases and 1 base respectively, with 15 bases between them. The CDR3 length is 15 residues. The CDR3 region has the DNA TGTGCCAGCAGCGGACCGGGAGTTCCCCAAGAGACCCAGTACTTC. Its protein is CASSGPGVPQETQYF.

This clone was detected a few times. The chain is built from TRBV2 and TRBJ2-7; unclear D gene. CDR3 length equals 13 residues. Germline-derived CDR1 and CDR2 are SNHLY and FYNNEI. V was clipped by 2 bases and J by 6 bases, with 11 bases between them. CDR3 residues: CASSEQLSTEQYF. CDR3 DNA sequence: TGTGCCAGCAGTGAACAGCTTAGCACCGAGCAGTACTTC.

The J gene is TRBJ2-7, the V gene TRBV19, with D maybe TRBD2 (6 bases). This CDR3 is built from 13 residues. V lost 5 bases, J lost 0 bases, and 8 bases lay in between. The germline V gene encodes CDR1 LNHDA and CDR2 SQIVND (reference sequence). In nucleotides, the CDR3 is TGTGCCAGTAGTGGGGGGAGCTCCTACGAGCAGTACTTC. It codes for CASSGGSSYEQYF.

This clone was detected only a few times. This chain connects TRBV5-6 to TRBJ2-7, with 11 positions matching TRBD1. The V segment lost 7 bases and the J segment 6 bases; nucleotides outside the gene matches: 6. CDR3 length: 13 residues. CDR1 and CDR2 from the germline V gene are SGHDT and YYEEEE. The CDR3, as DNA: TGTGCCAGCCGACGGACAGGGGGCTCCGAGCAGTACTTC. Amino acid sequence: CASRRTGGSEQYF.

There are many counts of this clone. The CDR3: CASSGTGSTDTQYF. The CDR3 DNA reads TGTGCCAGCAGTGGGACAGGGAGCACAGATACGCAGTATTTT. The chain recombines TRBV28 with TRBJ2-3, with TRBD1 identical over 9 bases. V shed 5 bases, J shed 0 bases, and the junction held 0 bases outside the gene matches. This CDR3 is 14 amino acids long. The germline V gene has CDR1 MDHEN and CDR2 SYDVKM. The full variable domain, completed using reference TRBV28 and TRBJ2-3, is DVKVTQSSRYLVKRTGEKVFLECVQDMDHENMFWYRQDPGLGLRLIYFSYDVKMKEKGDIPEGYSVSREKKERFSLILESASTNQTSMYLCASSGTGSTDTQYFGPGTRLTVL.

The genes are TRBV28 and TRBJ2-7; D perhaps matches TRBD2 (6 bases). V gave up 3 bases and J gave up 4 bases, with 16 bases separating them. The germline CDR1 and CDR2 sequences are MDHEN and SYDVKM. The CDR3 sequence is 15 residues long. The CDR3 coding sequence is TGTGCCAGCAGTTTCAACCCAGCGGGCCCTTACGAGCAGTACTTC. Translation gives CASSFNPAGPYEQYF.

In this sample, this clone turned up a few times. The chain joins TRBV19 to TRBJ2-7; D not certain. The germline V gene has CDR1 LNHDA and CDR2 SQIVND (reference sequence). There are 13 residues in the CDR3. The V gene lost 5 bases and the J gene lost 2 bases, with 10 bases spanning the gap. The CDR3 DNA is TGTGCCAGTAGTCGCAGTCAGACCTACGAGCAGTACTTC. It translates to CASSRSQTYEQYF.

This chain uses TRBV15 with TRBJ2-2, with D possibly being TRBD1 (6 bases). From germline, CDR1 is LNHNV and CDR2 YYDKDF (reference sequence). Deletions cut 4 bases from V and 5 bases from J, with 14 bases between. CDR3 length equals 15 residues. This chain's CDR3 is CATSTPKTGTGELFF. Here the CDR3 DNA reads TGTGCCACCAGCACCCCAAAGACAGGAACCGGGGAGCTGTTTTTT. Full variable domain (remainder filled in from reference TRBV15 and TRBJ2-2): DAMVIQNPRYQVTQFGKPVTLSCSQTLNHNVMYWYQQKSSQAPKLLFHYYDKDFNNEADTPDNFQSRRPNTSFCFLDIRSPGLGDTAMYLCATSTPKTGTGELFFGEGSRLTVL.